Below are 25 T cell receptor beta chains sequenced from a single sample in a study of post-analysis software for immune sequencing data. Presence of unique molecular identifiers characterized the TCR beta cDNA libraries. TCRdb reanalysed the PCR reads using MiXCR and keeps one entry per CDR3 protein. Of some 260,000 distinct CDR3 sequences listed, about 40% are singletons. Which antigens these TCRs recognize remains unknown. The study, taken as a whole, reports: About five TRBV segments occurring more often in patients than controls included TRBV5-6, TRBV5-1 and TRBV20-1.

Sequencing was carried out using blood. These receptors originate from a girl aged 5-17 years with multiple sclerosis.

This clonotype came up once. The genes are TRBV30 and TRBJ2-5; D remains unclear. This CDR3 comprises 11 residues. V lost 5 bases and J 4 bases, leaving 8 bases between the germline ends. Germline CDR1 and CDR2: GTSNPN and SVGIG (reference sequence). CDR3 bases: TGTGCCTGGGGGGTCGGAGAGACCCAGTACTTC. Its translation: CAWGVGETQYF.

This clonotype was observed many times. The chain couples TRBV28 to TRBJ1-2; TRBD1 might be the D (5 bases). Germline V gene sequence: CDR1 MDHEN, CDR2 SYDVKM. The CDR3 consists of 13 residues. Trimming cost V 6 bases and J 5 bases, with 13 bases left between them. Here the CDR3 reads CASSPWTTYGYTF. CDR3 in DNA: TGTGCCAGCAGCCCGTGGACAACTTATGGCTACACCTTC.

The chain combines TRBV5-1 with TRBJ1-1; D possibly corresponds to TRBD1 (5 bases). This CDR3 spans 13 amino acids. V lost 0 bases and J 5 bases, leaving 8 bases between the germline ends. Germline CDR1 is SGHRS and CDR2 is YFSETQ. CDR3: CASSLDGGTEAFF. In DNA form, the CDR3 reads TGCGCCAGCAGCTTGGATGGGGGGACTGAAGCTTTCTTT.

This clonotype was counted ten times or more. The chain is built from TRBV7-2 and TRBJ2-3, with D perhaps being TRBD1 or TRBD2 (5 bases each). Germline V gene data show CDR1 as SGHTA and CDR2 as FQGNSA. V lost 5 bases and J 6 bases, leaving 12 bases between the germline ends. There are 13 residues in the CDR3. This chain's CDR3 is CASSRGPVDTQYF. CDR3 nucleotide sequence: TGTGCCAGCAGCCGGGGACCCGTGGATACGCAGTATTTT.

This clonotype was found a few times. V and J are TRBV5-1 and TRBJ2-6; D gene ambiguous. The CDR3 loop spans 18 amino acids. Germline V lookup: CDR1 SGHRS, CDR2 YFSETQ. Trimming removed 0 bases from V and 0 bases from J, with 13 bases in between. The CDR3 loop is CASSLGPISNSGANVLTF. The CDR3 DNA reads as TGCGCCAGCAGCTTGGGGCCCATAAGCAACTCTGGGGCCAACGTCCTGACTTTC. Combining the CDR3 with reference TRBV5-1 and TRBJ2-6 gives the whole variable domain KAGVTQTPRYLIKTRGQQVTLSCSPISGHRSVSWYQQTPGQGLQFLFEYFSETQRNKGNFPGRFSGRQFSNSRSEMNVSTLELGDSALYLCASSLGPISNSGANVLTFGAGSRLTVL.

This clonotype appeared many times. This sequence joins TRBV20-1 and TRBJ2-7; 8 positions agree with TRBD1. The CDR3 extends over 13 amino acids. Losses at the gene ends were 3 bases for V and 6 bases for J; bases not matched to a gene: 7. CDR1 and CDR2 (germline): DFQATT, SNEGSKA (reference sequence). The CDR3 DNA follows: TGCAGTGCTAGTATGGCAGGGGGCGGCGAGCAGTACTTC. Its protein product is CSASMAGGGEQYF.

With regard to this clonotype: This may be a read error: a much more frequent sequence differs by one nucleotide. V and J are TRBV12-3 or TRBV12-4 and TRBJ1-5; D is unclear. CDR3 length: 13 residues. Trimming shortened V by 6 bases and J by 5 bases, and 11 bases separated the two germline ends. CDR3 loop: CASRLGSHQPQHF. The CDR3 DNA reads as TGTGCCAGCAGGTTGGGCAGCCATCAGCCCCAGCATTTT.

This chain uses TRBV3-1 with TRBJ1-1, with D perhaps matching TRBD1 (6 bases). The CDR3 is 14 amino acids. V lost 4 bases, J lost 3 bases, and 12 bases lay in between. In germline, CDR1 is LGHDT, CDR2 YNNKEL (reference sequence). The CDR3 protein is CASSPKGGDTEAFF. Written as DNA, the CDR3 is TGTGCCAGCAGCCCCAAGGGGGGTGACACTGAAGCTTTCTTT.

This clonotype was recorded a few times. The chain carries TRBV3-1 and TRBJ2-2; 7 bases are shared with TRBD1. Germline V gene sequence: CDR1 LGHDT, CDR2 YNNKEL (reference sequence). CDR3 size: 15 residues. V shed 1 base, J shed 5 bases, and the junction held 4 bases outside the gene matches. The CDR3 sequence: CASSQGQGQTGELFF. The CDR3 nucleotides are TGTGCCAGCAGCCAAGGACAGGGTCAAACCGGGGAGCTGTTTTTT.

This clonotype was found once. A read error may explain this, as a much larger clone is one base away. The chain links TRBV25-1 to TRBJ2-5, with D uncertain. The end of the DNA aligns better with TRBJ2-1, so the J call may be wrong. The germline V gene has CDR1 MGHDK and CDR2 SYGVNS. The length of the CDR3 is 11 residues. For the CDR3, the DNA is TGTGCCAGCAGTGTGGGTGAGACCCAGTTCTTC. Encoded protein: CASSVGETQFF.

This clonotype was seen more than once but under ten times. Its ends do not fully match the called genes, so a read error is possible. The chain has TRBV6-1 and TRBJ1-5; no clear D. This CDR3 region has 14 residues. CDR1 and CDR2 (germline): MNHNS, SASEGT. CDR3 loop: CANSESGFNQPQHF. The CDR3 DNA reads as TGTGCCAACAGTGAATCGGGCTTCAATCAGCCCCAGCATTTT.

As for this clonotype: Because the CDR3's place on the DNA is in doubt, the DNA is left out and the CDR3 is given as listed by TCRdb. The chain employs TRBV21-1 and TRBJ1-4; TRBD1, the D gene given by the table, was not confirmed from the DNA. TRBV21-1 is a pseudogene segment. The CDR3 contains 20 residues when both ends are counted. CDR3 sequence: CASSKVGAGTGLATNEKLFF.

This clonotype was found a few times. The chain joins TRBV7-6 to TRBJ2-2; TRBD1 is a possible D gene (6 bases). In germline, CDR1 is SGHVS, CDR2 FNYEAQ. Trimming took off 5 bases at V and 2 bases at J, with 15 bases between the two ends. This CDR3 has 16 amino acids. This CDR3 is CASSPGARQNTGELFF. In nucleotides, the CDR3 is TGTGCCAGCAGCCCAGGGGCCAGACAAAACACCGGGGAGCTGTTTTTT.

This chain links TRBV19 with TRBJ1-1; the D gene is possibly TRBD1 (6 bases). V was shortened by 3 bases and J by 4 bases, with 12 bases between the two germline ends. CDR1 is LNHDA and CDR2 is SQIVND in the germline V gene (reference sequence). The CDR3 length is 14 residues. The CDR3, as DNA: TGTGCCAGTAGTATCCGGAGGGGGGGCACTGAAGCTTTCTTT. Translation: CASSIRRGGTEAFF.

This clonotype has at least ten counts. The rearrangement links TRBV7-9 to TRBJ1-1, with TRBD1 as a possible D gene (5 bases). The germline V and J ends were trimmed by 5 bases and 8 bases, with 12 bases remaining between them. This CDR3 has 12 residues. Germline CDR1 and CDR2: SEHNR and FQNEAQ (reference sequence). CDR3 sequence: CASSERDGEAFF. The CDR3 DNA sequence: TGTGCCAGCAGCGAAAGGGACGGCGAAGCTTTCTTT.

CDR3 amino acids: CATSKRGPSTDTQYF. The CDR3 bases are TGTGCCACCTCTAAGCGGGGGCCTAGCACAGATACGCAGTATTTT. This sequence joins TRBV15 and TRBJ2-3; 8 bases are shared with TRBD2. This CDR3 has 15 residues. In germline, CDR1 is LNHNV, CDR2 YYDKDF (reference sequence). The ends lost 8 bases at V and 0 bases at J; junction bases unmatched: 7.

V gene TRBV20-1 combines with J gene TRBJ1-1; the D gene is possibly TRBD1 (6 bases). CDR1 is DFQATT and CDR2 is SNEGSKA in the germline V gene (reference sequence). CDR3 length: 16 residues. V gave up 6 bases and J gave up 5 bases, with 25 bases separating them. In nucleotides, the CDR3 is TGCAGTGCCCCGAATGAGCTTTGGACAGACGGGACTGAAGCTTTCTTT. Protein sequence: CSAPNELWTDGTEAFF.

This clonotype was seen a handful of times. The rearrangement uses TRBV5-1 and TRBJ1-2, with D perhaps TRBD1 (5 bases). This CDR3 comprises 14 residues. The V end lost 1 base, the J end lost 9 bases, and 16 bases lay between the germline ends. Per the germline V gene, CDR1 is SGHRS and CDR2 is YFSETQ. The CDR3 DNA reads as TGCGCCAGCAGCTTGCTATTTCTCGGGGACCGCTACACCTTC. It translates to CASSLLFLGDRYTF.

This clonotype was counted many times. The CDR3 protein is CATSLGVGQFF. The CDR3 bases are TGTGCCACTAGTCTCGGGGTAGGGCAGTTCTTC. The chain employs TRBV28 and TRBJ2-1; tentatively, D is TRBD2 (5 bases). This CDR3 contains 11 residues. Germline V CDR1 and CDR2: MDHEN, SYDVKM. Trimming removed 10 bases at V and 12 bases at J, with 16 bases between.

At least ten counts were recorded for this clonotype. The CDR3, as DNA: TGTGCCAGCAGCTTTCTCTCTTATAGACTCTCTGGGGCCAACGTCCTGACTTTC. Protein sequence: CASSFLSYRLSGANVLTF. The chain combines TRBV5-6 with TRBJ2-6; no clear D gene. V lost 2 bases and J lost 0, with 15 bases in between. The CDR3 has 18 residues. Germline-derived CDR1 and CDR2 are SGHDT and YYEEEE.

V usage is TRBV16 and J usage is TRBJ2-7; TRBD2 is a possible D gene (6 bases). The J call may be wrong; the DNA end is better matched by TRBJ2-5. The CDR3 covers 14 residues. The germline V gene has CDR1 KGHSY and CDR2 FQNENV. CDR3 sequence (DNA): TGTGCCAGCAGCCCGCAAGCGGGCGAGGAGACCCAGTACTTC. Its translation is CASSPQAGEETQYF.

This clonotype has at least ten counts. The chain has TRBV9 and TRBJ2-1; 7 bases match TRBD1. This CDR3 is built from 13 residues. In germline, CDR1 is SGDLS, CDR2 YYNGEE. Trimming removed 3 bases from V and 8 bases from J; junction bases left unmatched: 5. The CDR3 DNA sequence: TGTGCCAGCAGCGCCCACACAGGGGATGAGCAGTTCTTC. Encoded protein: CASSAHTGDEQFF.

In the case of this clonotype: A much larger clone lies one base from this, so it may be a read error. The chain carries TRBV12-3 or TRBV12-4 and TRBJ1-6; D ambiguous. This CDR3 contains 14 residues. The CDR3 bases are TGTGCCAGCAACCATGGGCTGGATAATTCACCCCCCCACTTT. Translated, it gives CASNHGLDNSPPHF.

This clonotype was found many times. The chain uses TRBV14 and TRBJ2-1; TRBD1 is a possible D gene (6 bases). Trimming removed 6 bases from V and 6 bases from J, with 18 bases in between. The length of the CDR3 is 15 residues. The germline CDR1 and CDR2 sequences are SGHDN and FVKESK. As DNA, the CDR3 is TGTGCCAGCAGACTCTCCGGGACCAGGGGCAATGAGCAGTTCTTC. It translates to CASRLSGTRGNEQFF.

In regard to this clonotype: This could be a read error, since a much larger clone is one nucleotide away. The conserved phenylalanine or tryptophan is not found at the CDR3 terminus, so this likely reflects a read error. The V and J genes are TRBV6-6 and TRBJ1-1, with unresolved D. CDR1 is MNHNY and CDR2 is SVGAGI in the germline V gene (reference sequence). The CDR3 has 14 residues. V lost 5 bases, J lost 4 bases, and 14 bases lay in between. The CDR3 loop reads CASSTGPLPTEAFC. The CDR3 nucleotides are TGTGCCAGCAGTACCGGGCCTCTCCCCACTGAAGCTTTCTGT.